These 20 T cell receptor beta chains share one sample of origin, sequenced in a study of neoadjuvant anti-PD-1 for oral cavity cancer. The table came from immunoSEQ multiplex PCR; TCRdb's copy has only in-frame clones and leaves some out. The table records 7,500 to 10,000 clones, around 70% of them present only once. Indicated time point: after neoadjuvant nivolumab, at surgical resection. This sample comprised PBMCs, obtained after nivolumab (anti-PD-1) treatment. The receptor source for this set is a person aged 35-79 years with oral cavity squamous cell carcinoma.

J is TRBJ2-1 and V is TRBV6-5; D not certain. Germline CDR1 MNHEY, CDR2 SVGAGI. Trimming stripped 0 bases from V and 10 bases from J, with 10 bases between. The CDR3 is made up of 13 amino acids. CDR3 residues: CASSYSQGLEQFF. CDR3 DNA: TGTGCCAGCAGTTACTCCCAAGGCTTAGAGCAGTTCTTC.

This clone was observed a handful of times. The J gene is TRBJ1-6, the V gene TRBV2; 10 bases fit TRBD1. The CDR3 runs to 20 residues. Germline-derived CDR1 and CDR2 are SNHLY and FYNNEI. The ends lost 4 bases at V and 0 bases at J; junction bases unmatched: 12. The CDR3 loop reads CASSGHSWGQGSSYNSPLHF. The DNA for the CDR3 is TGTGCCAGCAGTGGCCATTCATGGGGACAGGGGAGCTCCTATAATTCACCCCTCCACTTT.

This chain links TRBV7-2 with TRBJ2-5; TRBD2 aligns across 12 bases. V dropped 7 bases and J dropped 4; count of bases not matched to a gene: 13. Germline V CDR1 and CDR2: SGHTA, FQGNSA. The CDR3 consists of 17 residues. This chain's CDR3 is CASTSLPGLAGIETQYF. For the CDR3, the DNA is TGTGCCAGCACCAGCTTACCCGGACTAGCGGGGATAGAGACCCAGTACTTC.

V is TRBV6-5 and J is TRBJ1-2; tentative D call: TRBD1 (6 bases). The CDR3 is made up of 11 amino acids. Germline loops: CDR1 MNHEY, CDR2 SVGAGI. Trimming removed 8 bases at V and 7 bases at J, with 11 bases between. The DNA for the CDR3 is TGTGCCAGCCAAGGGGGGGCTGGCTACACCTTC. This sequence encodes CASQGGAGYTF.

The V and J genes are TRBV11-2 and TRBJ2-1; 10 bases are a match to TRBD2. The length of the CDR3 is 16 residues. CDR1 is SGHAT and CDR2 is FQNNGV in the germline V gene. J gave up 2 bases and V 3 bases, and 4 bases lay outside the gene matches. This chain's CDR3 is CASSFPSGRAYNEQFF. The CDR3 coding sequence is TGTGCCAGCAGCTTCCCCAGCGGGAGGGCCTACAATGAGCAGTTCTTC.

This clone was recorded only once. The CDR3 bases are TGCAGCGTCCCCCTAGCGGGAGGGCCAAGGGGCATTGATACGCAGTATTTT. It translates to CSVPLAGGPRGIDTQYF. This chain links TRBV29-1 with TRBJ2-3; 12 bases align to TRBD2. Germline CDR1 is SQVTM and CDR2 is ANQGSEA. The ends lost 6 bases at V and 6 bases at J; junction bases unmatched: 16. This CDR3 is built from 17 residues.

The V and J genes are TRBV5-6 and TRBJ2-7, with 11 bases aligning to TRBD1. V dropped 2 bases and J dropped 3; count of bases not matched to a gene: 13. Germline lookup yields CDR1 SGHDT and CDR2 YYEEEE. This CDR3 is 18 amino acids long. The CDR3 region has the DNA TGTGCCAGCAGCTTCAGGACAGGGGGCTCACCCGCCCTCTACGAGCAGTACTTC. This gives the protein CASSFRTGGSPALYEQYF.

The chain uses TRBV5-6 and TRBJ1-2; 9 bases line up with TRBD1. Looked up from germline, CDR1 is SGHDT and CDR2 is YYEEEE. With V trimmed by 2 bases and J by 4 bases, 6 bases remained unmatched. CDR3 length: 15 residues. This chain's CDR3 is CASSFWDRVSYGYTF. Here the CDR3 DNA reads TGTGCCAGCAGCTTCTGGGACAGGGTGAGCTATGGCTACACCTTC. Looking up the rest from reference TRBV5-6 and TRBJ1-2 gives the full variable domain: DAGVTQSPTHLIKTRGQQVTLRCSPKSGHDTVSWYQQALGQGPQFIFQYYEEEERQRGNFPDRFSGHQFPNYSSELNVNALLLGDSALYLCASSFWDRVSYGYTFGSGTRLTVV.

This clone occurred once. The genes are TRBV6-1 and TRBJ1-4; 9 bases align to TRBD1. CDR1 is MNHNS, CDR2 SASEGT, per germline. Trimming cost V 3 bases and J 4 bases; bases outside gene matches: 6. The CDR3 consists of 16 residues. As DNA, the CDR3 is TGTGCCAGCAGTGATGGGACAGGGATTAGTAATGAAAAACTGTTTTTT. Encoded protein: CASSDGTGISNEKLFF.

This rearrangement joins TRBV4-1 to TRBJ2-7; D ambiguous. V lost 4 bases, J lost 0 bases, and 13 bases lay in between. Germline-derived CDR1 and CDR2 are MGHRA and YSYEKL. The CDR3 runs to 15 residues. The CDR3 reads CASSLQKGSSYEQYF. DNA for the CDR3: TGCGCCAGCAGCCTTCAAAAGGGAAGCTCCTACGAGCAGTACTTC.

V is TRBV6-5 and J is TRBJ1-6, with D possibly being TRBD1 (5 bases). Germline lookup yields CDR1 MNHEY and CDR2 SVGAGI. The germline V and J ends were trimmed by 5 bases and 7 bases, with 12 bases remaining between them. The CDR3 is 14 residues long. This chain's CDR3 is CASSGGNRNSPLHF. CDR3 coding DNA: TGTGCCAGCAGTGGGGGGAACAGGAATTCACCCCTCCACTTT.

This chain connects TRBV7-9 to TRBJ1-5; unclear D gene. Per germline, CDR1 SEHNR and CDR2 FQNEAQ (reference sequence). V lost 3 bases to trimming and J lost 0 bases, with 9 bases between them. The CDR3 covers 15 residues. Here the CDR3 reads CASSFGGDSNQPQHF. The CDR3 DNA sequence: TGTGCCAGCAGCTTCGGCGGGGATAGCAATCAGCCCCAGCATTTT.

The V gene is TRBV7-8, the J gene TRBJ1-1; D remains unclear. CDR3 length equals 14 residues. The germline V and J ends were trimmed by 5 bases and 5 bases, with 15 bases remaining between them. In germline, CDR1 is SGHVS, CDR2 FQNEAQ. CDR3 nucleotides: TGTGCCAGCAGCCCGGGATCGGTCGGAACTGAAGCTTTCTTT. It is translated as CASSPGSVGTEAFF. The complete variable domain, with remaining parts taken from reference TRBV7-8 and TRBJ1-1, reads GAGVSQSPRYKVAKRGQDVALRCDPISGHVSLFWYQQALGQGPEFLTYFQNEAQLDKSGLPSDRFFAERPEGSVSTLKIQRTQQEDSAVYLCASSPGSVGTEAFFGQGTRLTVV.

This clone came up a few times. DNA for the CDR3: TGTGCCACCAGCAGAGGGCTACCTAGCAATCAGCCCCAGCATTTT. Encoded protein: CATSRGLPSNQPQHF. The chain combines TRBV15 with TRBJ1-5, with D uncertain. Trimming cost V 1 base and J 0 bases, with 7 bases left between them. The CDR3 is made up of 15 amino acids. Germline V gene data show CDR1 as LNHNV and CDR2 as YYDKDF (reference sequence).

J is TRBJ1-5 and V is TRBV28; D uncertain. Germline lookup yields CDR1 MDHEN and CDR2 SYDVKM. Trimming removed 5 bases at V and 3 bases at J, with 5 bases between. There are 12 residues in the CDR3. Here the CDR3 DNA reads TGTGCCAGCAGTGGACCCAATCAGCCCCAGCATTTT. Translating it yields CASSGPNQPQHF.

The CDR3, as DNA: TGCGCCAGCAGCTTGGTCCAGCACTATGGCTACACCTTC. This sequence encodes CASSLVQHYGYTF. The chain has TRBV5-1 and TRBJ1-2; D uncertain. The germline CDR1 and CDR2 sequences are SGHRS and YFSETQ. This CDR3 comprises 13 residues. Trimming removed 0 bases at V and 3 bases at J, with 6 bases between.

V gene TRBV6-1 combines with J gene TRBJ2-4, with 10 bases fitting TRBD1. The CDR3 is made up of 14 amino acids. Germline CDR1 reads MNHNS; CDR2 reads SASEGT. V gave up 3 bases and J gave up 8 bases; unmatched junction bases: 4. CDR3 DNA sequence: TGTGCCAGCAGTGATTGGGGGACAGGGGACATTCAGTACTTC. This sequence encodes CASSDWGTGDIQYF.

In this sample, this clone turned up a few times. The J gene is TRBJ2-7, the V gene TRBV5-1; 7 positions agree with TRBD1. After removal of 4 bases from V and 4 bases from J, the junction contained 8 bases not matched to a gene. This CDR3 spans 14 amino acids. Germline lookup yields CDR1 SGHRS and CDR2 YFSETQ. This CDR3 reads CASSPALGQYEQYF. In DNA, the CDR3 is TGCGCCAGCAGCCCGGCCTTGGGACAGTACGAGCAGTACTTC. Full variable domain (rest looked up from reference TRBV5-1 and TRBJ2-7): KAGVTQTPRYLIKTRGQQVTLSCSPISGHRSVSWYQQTPGQGLQFLFEYFSETQRNKGNFPGRFSGRQFSNSRSEMNVSTLELGDSALYLCASSPALGQYEQYFGPGTRLTVT.

This clone showed up just once. The gene calls are TRBV5-6 and TRBJ1-6, with D maybe TRBD1 (6 bases). Germline lookup yields CDR1 SGHDT and CDR2 YYEEEE. The CDR3 has 15 residues. V lost 1 base to trimming and J lost 5 bases, with 10 bases between them. Here the CDR3 reads CASSLPGQHNSPLHF. As DNA, the CDR3 is TGTGCCAGCAGCTTGCCCGGACAGCATAATTCACCCCTCCACTTT.

The chain carries TRBV11-1 and TRBJ2-5; perhaps TRBD2 as D (5 bases). Trimming left V 4 bases short and J 7 bases short, with 13 bases between. Germline V gene sequence: CDR1 SGHAT, CDR2 FQDESV (reference sequence). The CDR3 has 13 amino acids. CDR3 protein: CASSYREIRTQYF. CDR3 nucleotide sequence: TGTGCCAGCAGCTACCGGGAAATACGGACCCAGTACTTC.